The source of this T cell receptor beta chain is a study of cytomegalovirus exposure and HLA in healthy donors. Study-wide findings and caveats: Rarity characterized most TCR sequences, yet some public TCRs appeared in many donors.

Worth noting for this clone: Antigen unknown.

V lost 6 bases, J lost 7 bases, and 6 bases stayed unmatched. This CDR3 has 14 amino acids. Germline loops: CDR1 LNHDA, CDR2 SQIVND (reference sequence). PCR was performed using 60 Vbeta and 13 Jbeta primers. Authors' analysis steps: An analysis that came later counted roughly 87 million unique TCR beta chains, approximately 12 million shared. TCRdb's table, derived via immunoSEQ multiplex PCR, lists solely in-frame clones and lacks some. Clone size and V and J calls were adopted from that table, with D and trimming inferred from the DNA. The sample yields 85,000 to 95,000 clones, around 8% seen once.

The chain links TRBV19 to TRBJ2-1; 10 nucleotides agree with TRBD2. The origin of this receptor is a man aged 50 to 60 in good health and CMV-seronegative. The specimen sequenced was PBMCs. The CDR3 DNA reads as TGTGCCAGTAGACCTAGCGGGGGAGGGAATGAGCAGTTCTTC. Translated: CASRPSGGGNEQFF.